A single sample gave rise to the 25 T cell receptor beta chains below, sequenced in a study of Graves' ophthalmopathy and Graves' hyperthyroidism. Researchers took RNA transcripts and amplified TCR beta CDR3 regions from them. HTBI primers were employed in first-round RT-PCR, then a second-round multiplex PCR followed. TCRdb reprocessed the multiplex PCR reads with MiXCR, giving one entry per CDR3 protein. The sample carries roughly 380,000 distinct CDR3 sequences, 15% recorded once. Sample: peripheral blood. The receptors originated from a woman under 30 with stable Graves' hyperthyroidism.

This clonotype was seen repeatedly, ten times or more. The DNA for the CDR3 is TGTGCCAGCAAATACGGGGGACAGGGGGCTTCCCTCCACTTT. It yields the protein CASKYGGQGASLHF. The chain carries TRBV6-1 and TRBJ1-6; 12 positions match TRBD1. Germline trimming cut 7 bases from V and 14 bases from J; bases unmatched to any gene: 9. The CDR3 loop spans 14 amino acids. Germline V gives CDR1 MNHNS, CDR2 SASEGT.

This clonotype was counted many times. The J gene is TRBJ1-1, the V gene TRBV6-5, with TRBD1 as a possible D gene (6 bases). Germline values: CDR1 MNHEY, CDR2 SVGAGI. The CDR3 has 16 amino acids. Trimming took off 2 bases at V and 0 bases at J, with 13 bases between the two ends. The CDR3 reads CASSYGQGKLNTEAFF. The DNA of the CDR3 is TGTGCCAGCAGTTACGGGCAGGGGAAGTTGAACACTGAAGCTTTCTTT.

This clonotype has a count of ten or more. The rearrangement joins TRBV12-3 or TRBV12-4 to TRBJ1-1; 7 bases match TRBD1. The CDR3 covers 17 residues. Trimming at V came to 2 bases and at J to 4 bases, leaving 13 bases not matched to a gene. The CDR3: CASSLRASDRASTEAFF. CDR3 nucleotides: TGTGCCAGCAGTTTAAGGGCTTCCGACAGGGCTAGCACTGAAGCTTTCTTT.

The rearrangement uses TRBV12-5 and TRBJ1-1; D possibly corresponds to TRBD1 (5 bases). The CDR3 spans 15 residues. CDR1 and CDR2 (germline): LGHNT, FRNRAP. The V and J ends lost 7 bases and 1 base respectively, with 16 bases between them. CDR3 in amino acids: CASAGGYYSNTEAFF. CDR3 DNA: TGTGCTAGTGCTGGGGGGTATTATTCGAACACTGAAGCTTTCTTT.

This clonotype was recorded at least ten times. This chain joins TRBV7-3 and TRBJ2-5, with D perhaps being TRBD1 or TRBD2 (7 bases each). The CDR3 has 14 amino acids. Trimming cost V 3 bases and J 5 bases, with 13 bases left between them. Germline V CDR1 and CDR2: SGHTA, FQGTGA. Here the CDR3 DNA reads TGTGCCAGCAGCTTCCAGGGGGGGTCTGAGACCCAGTACTTC. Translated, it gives CASSFQGGSETQYF.

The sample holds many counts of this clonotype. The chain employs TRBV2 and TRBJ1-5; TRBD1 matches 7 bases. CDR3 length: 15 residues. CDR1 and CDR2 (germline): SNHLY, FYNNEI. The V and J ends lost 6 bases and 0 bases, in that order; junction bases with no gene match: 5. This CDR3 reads CASRPDRISNQPQHF. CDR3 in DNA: TGTGCCAGCAGGCCGGACAGGATTAGCAATCAGCCCCAGCATTTT.

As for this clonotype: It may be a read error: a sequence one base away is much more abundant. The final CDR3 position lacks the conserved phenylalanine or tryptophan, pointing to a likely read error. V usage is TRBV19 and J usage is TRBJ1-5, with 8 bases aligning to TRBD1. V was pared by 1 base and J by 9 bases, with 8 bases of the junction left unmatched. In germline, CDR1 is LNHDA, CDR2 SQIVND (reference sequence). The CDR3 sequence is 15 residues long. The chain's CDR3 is CASSIGDRRSWPQHV. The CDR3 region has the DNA TGTGCCAGTAGTATAGGGGACAGGCGTTCATGGCCCCAGCATGTT.

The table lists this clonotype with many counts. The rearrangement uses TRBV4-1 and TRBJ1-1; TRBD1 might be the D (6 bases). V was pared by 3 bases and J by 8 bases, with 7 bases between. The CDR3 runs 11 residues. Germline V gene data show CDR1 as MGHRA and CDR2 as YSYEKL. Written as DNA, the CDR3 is TGCGCCAGCAGCCACGGGACAGAAGCTTTCTTT. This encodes CASSHGTEAFF.

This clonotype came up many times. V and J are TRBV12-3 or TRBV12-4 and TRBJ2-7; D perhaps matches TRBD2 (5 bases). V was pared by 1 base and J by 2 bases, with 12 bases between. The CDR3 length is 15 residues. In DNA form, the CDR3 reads TGTGCCAGCAGTTTAGGTGCGGGCTATGCCTACGAGCAGTACTTC. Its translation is CASSLGAGYAYEQYF.

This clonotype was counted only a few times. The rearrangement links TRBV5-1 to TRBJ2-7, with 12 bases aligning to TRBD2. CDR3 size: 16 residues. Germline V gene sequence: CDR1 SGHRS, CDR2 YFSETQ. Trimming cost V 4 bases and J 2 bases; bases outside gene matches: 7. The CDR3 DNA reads TGCGCCAGCAGCCTGGGGGCTAGCGGGGGGGCCTACGAGCAGTACTTC. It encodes CASSLGASGGAYEQYF.

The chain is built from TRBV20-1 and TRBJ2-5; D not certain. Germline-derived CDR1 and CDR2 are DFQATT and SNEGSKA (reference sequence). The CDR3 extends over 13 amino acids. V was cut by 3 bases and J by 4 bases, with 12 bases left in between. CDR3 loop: CSASRTPRETQYF. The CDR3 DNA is TGCAGTGCTAGTCGGACCCCGCGAGAGACCCAGTACTTC.

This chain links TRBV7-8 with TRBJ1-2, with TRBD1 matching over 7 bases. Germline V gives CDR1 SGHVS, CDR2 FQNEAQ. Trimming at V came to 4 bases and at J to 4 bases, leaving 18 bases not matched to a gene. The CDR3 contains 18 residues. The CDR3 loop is CASSSLNRQGDHRYGYTF. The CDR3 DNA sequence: TGTGCCAGCAGCTCACTCAACAGACAGGGCGACCATCGCTATGGCTACACCTTC.

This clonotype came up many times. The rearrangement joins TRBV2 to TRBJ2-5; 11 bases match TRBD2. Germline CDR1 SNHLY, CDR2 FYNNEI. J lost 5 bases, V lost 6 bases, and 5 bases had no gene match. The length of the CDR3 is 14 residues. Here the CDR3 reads CASSRLAGMETQYF. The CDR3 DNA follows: TGTGCCAGCAGCCGACTAGCGGGGATGGAGACCCAGTACTTC. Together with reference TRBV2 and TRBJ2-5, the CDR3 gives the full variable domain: EPEVTQTPSHQVTQMGQEVILRCVPISNHLYFYWYRQILGQKVEFLVSFYNNEISEKSEIFDDQFSVERPDGSNFTLKIRSTKLEDSAMYFCASSRLAGMETQYFGPGTRLLVL.

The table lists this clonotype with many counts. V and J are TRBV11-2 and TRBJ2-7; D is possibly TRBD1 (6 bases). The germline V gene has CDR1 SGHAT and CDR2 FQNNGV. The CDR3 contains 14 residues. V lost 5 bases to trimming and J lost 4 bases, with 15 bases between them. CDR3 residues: CASSHGLRGYEQYF. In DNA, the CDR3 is TGTGCCAGCAGCCACGGCCTAAGGGGGTACGAGCAGTACTTC.

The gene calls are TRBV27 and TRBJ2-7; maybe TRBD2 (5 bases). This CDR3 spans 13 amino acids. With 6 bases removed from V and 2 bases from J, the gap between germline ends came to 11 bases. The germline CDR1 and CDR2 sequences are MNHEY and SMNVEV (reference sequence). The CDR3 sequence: CASRRDTTYEQYF. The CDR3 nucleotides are TGTGCCAGCAGGAGGGATACGACCTACGAGCAGTACTTC.

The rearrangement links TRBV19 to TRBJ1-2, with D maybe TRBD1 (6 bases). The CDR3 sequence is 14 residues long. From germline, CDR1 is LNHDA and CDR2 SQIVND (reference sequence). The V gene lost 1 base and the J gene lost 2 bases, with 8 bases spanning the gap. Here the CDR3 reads CASSIVTGNYGYTF. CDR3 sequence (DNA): TGTGCCAGTAGTATAGTCACAGGGAACTATGGCTACACCTTC.

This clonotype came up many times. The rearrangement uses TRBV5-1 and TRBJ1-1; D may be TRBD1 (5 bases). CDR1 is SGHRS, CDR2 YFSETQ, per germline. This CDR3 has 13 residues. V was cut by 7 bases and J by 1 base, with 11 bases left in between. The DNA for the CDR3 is TGCGCCAGCGCAGCGGGGACGAACACTGAAGCTTTCTTT. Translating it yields CASAAGTNTEAFF.

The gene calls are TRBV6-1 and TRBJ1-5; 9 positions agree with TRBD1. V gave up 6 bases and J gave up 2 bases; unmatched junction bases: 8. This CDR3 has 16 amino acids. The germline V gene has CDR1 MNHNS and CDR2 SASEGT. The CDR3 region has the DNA TGTGCCAGCAGCCCGAAAACAGGGGGCGGCAATCAGCCCCAGCATTTT. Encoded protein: CASSPKTGGGNQPQHF.

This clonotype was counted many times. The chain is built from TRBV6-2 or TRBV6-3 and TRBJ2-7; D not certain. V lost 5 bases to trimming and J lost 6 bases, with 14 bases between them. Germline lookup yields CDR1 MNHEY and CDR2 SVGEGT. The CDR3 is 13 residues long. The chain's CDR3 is CASSAQVLVEQYF. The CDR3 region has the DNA TGTGCCAGCAGTGCCCAAGTCTTAGTCGAGCAGTACTTC.

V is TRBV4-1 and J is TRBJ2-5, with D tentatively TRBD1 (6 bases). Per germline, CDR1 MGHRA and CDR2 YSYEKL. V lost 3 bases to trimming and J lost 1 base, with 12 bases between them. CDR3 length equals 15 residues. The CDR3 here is CASSQNRETQETQYF. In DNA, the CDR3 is TGCGCCAGCAGCCAGAACAGGGAAACCCAAGAGACCCAGTACTTC.

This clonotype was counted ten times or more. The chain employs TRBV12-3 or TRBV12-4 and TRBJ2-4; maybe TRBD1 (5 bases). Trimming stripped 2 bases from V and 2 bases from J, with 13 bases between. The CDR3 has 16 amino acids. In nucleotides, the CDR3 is TGTGCCAGCAGTTTATTGGAAAGGGGCCCCAAAAACATTCAGTACTTC. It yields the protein CASSLLERGPKNIQYF.

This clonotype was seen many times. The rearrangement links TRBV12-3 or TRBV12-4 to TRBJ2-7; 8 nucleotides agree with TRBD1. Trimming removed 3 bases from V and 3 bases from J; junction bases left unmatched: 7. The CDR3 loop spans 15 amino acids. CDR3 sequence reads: CASSFQGAKSYEQYF. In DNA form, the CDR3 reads TGTGCCAGCAGTTTTCAGGGGGCGAAGAGCTACGAGCAGTACTTC.

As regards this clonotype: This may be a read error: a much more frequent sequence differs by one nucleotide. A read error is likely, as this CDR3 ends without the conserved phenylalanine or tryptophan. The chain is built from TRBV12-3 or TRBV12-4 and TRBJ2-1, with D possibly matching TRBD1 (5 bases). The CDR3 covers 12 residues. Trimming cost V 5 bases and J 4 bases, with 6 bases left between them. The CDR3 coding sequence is TGTGCCAGCAGTCGACAGTACAATGAGCAGTTCTTA. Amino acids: CASSRQYNEQFL.

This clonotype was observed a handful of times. CDR3: CASTPGGFSSYEQYF. CDR3 bases: TGTGCCAGCACACCGGGGGGGTTTAGCTCCTACGAGCAGTACTTC. The V and J genes are TRBV12-3 or TRBV12-4 and TRBJ2-7; 8 nucleotides align to TRBD2. The CDR3 is 15 residues long. V lost 7 bases and J lost 0; bases outside the gene matches: 8.

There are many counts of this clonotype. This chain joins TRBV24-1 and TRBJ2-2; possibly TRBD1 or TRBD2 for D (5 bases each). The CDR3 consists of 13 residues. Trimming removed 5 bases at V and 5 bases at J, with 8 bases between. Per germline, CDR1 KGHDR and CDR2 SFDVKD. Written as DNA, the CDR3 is TGTGCCACCAGTGCTTGGGGGACCGGGGAGCTGTTTTTT. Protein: CATSAWGTGELFF.